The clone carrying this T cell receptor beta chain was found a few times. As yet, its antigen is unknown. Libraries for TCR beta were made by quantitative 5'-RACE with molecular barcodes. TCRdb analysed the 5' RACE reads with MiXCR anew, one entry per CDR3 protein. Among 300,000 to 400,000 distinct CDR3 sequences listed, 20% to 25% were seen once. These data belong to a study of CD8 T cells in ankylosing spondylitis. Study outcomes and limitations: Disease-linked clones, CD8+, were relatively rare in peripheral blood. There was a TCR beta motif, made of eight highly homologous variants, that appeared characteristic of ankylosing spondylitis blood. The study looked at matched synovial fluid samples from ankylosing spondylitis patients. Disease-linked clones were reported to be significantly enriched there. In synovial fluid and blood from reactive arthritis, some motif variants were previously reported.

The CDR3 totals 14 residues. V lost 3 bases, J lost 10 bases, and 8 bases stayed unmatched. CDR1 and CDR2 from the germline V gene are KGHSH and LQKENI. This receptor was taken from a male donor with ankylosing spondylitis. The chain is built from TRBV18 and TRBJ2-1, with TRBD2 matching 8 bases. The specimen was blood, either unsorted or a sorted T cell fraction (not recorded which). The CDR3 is CASSPSTGTREQFF. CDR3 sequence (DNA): TGTGCCAGCTCACCTTCCACCGGGACTAGAGAGCAGTTCTTC.